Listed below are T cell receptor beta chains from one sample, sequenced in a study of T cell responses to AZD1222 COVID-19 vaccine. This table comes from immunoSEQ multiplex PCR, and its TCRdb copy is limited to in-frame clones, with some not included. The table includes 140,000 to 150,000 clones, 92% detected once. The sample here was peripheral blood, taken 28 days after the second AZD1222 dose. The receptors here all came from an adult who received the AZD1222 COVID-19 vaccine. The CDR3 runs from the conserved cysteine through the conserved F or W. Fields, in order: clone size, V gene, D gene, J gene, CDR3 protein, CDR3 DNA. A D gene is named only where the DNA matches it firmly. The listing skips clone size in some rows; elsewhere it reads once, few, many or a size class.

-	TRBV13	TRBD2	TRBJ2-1	CASSLGLAGGPWQFF	TGTGCCAGCAGCTTAGGCCTAGCGGGGGGCCCTTGGCAGTTCTTC
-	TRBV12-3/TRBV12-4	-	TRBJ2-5	CASSPGFQETQYF	TGTGCCAGCAGCCCGGGGTTCCAAGAGACCCAGTACTTC
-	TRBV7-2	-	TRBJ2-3	CASSQGYPRTDTQYF	TGTGCCAGCAGCCAGGGTTATCCCCGCACAGATACGCAGTATTTT
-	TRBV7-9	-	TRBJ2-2	CASSYHTGELFF	TGTGCCAGCAGCTACCACACCGGGGAGCTGTTTTTT
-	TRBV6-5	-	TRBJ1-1	CASSYSGAEAFF	TGTGCCAGCAGTTACTCGGGGGCTGAAGCTTTCTTT
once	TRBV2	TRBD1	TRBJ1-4	CASLSLSPPGGPTNEKLFF	TGTGCCAGCCTTTCCCTGTCTCCTCCAGGGGGGCCAACTAATGAAAAACTGTTTTTT
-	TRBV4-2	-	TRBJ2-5	CASSQDLSGLQETQYF	TGTGCCAGCAGCCAAGATCTATCAGGACTCCAAGAGACCCAGTACTTC
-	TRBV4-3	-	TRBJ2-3	CASSPSLGGGGTDTQYF	TGCGCCAGCAGCCCCTCACTGGGAGGGGGGGGCACAGATACGCAGTATTTT
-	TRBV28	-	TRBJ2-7	CASSVSREQYF	TGTGCCAGCAGTGTTAGCCGCGAGCAGTACTTC
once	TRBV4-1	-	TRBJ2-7	CASSHRQGGGYEQYF	TGCGCCAGCAGCCATAGACAGGGTGGGGGGTACGAGCAGTACTTC
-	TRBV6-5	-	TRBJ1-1	CASKPQYLGITEAFF	TGTGCCAGCAAACCACAGTATCTTGGGATCACTGAAGCTTTCTTT
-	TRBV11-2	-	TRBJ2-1	CASSFQAGLNEQFF	TGTGCCAGCAGCTTCCAGGCGGGCCTCAATGAGCAGTTCTTC
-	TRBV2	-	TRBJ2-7	CASSVGSTDGNGGQYF	TGTGCCAGCAGTGTTGGGTCGACGGACGGCAACGGCGGGCAGTACTTC
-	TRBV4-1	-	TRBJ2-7	CASSQRGVGGEQYF	TGCGCCAGCAGCCAAAGGGGCGTTGGGGGGGAGCAGTACTTC
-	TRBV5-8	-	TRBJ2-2	CASISRLGTGELFF	TGTGCCAGCATCTCTCGGCTTGGCACCGGGGAGCTGTTTTTT
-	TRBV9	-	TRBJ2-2	CASSVEGVVDTGELFF	TGTGCCAGCAGCGTAGAGGGGGTTGTAGACACCGGGGAGCTGTTTTTT
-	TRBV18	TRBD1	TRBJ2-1	CASSPTGTGGYNEQFF	TGTGCCAGCTCACCAACTGGCACAGGGGGCTACAATGAGCAGTTCTTC
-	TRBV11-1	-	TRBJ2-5	CASSWIGGKETQYF	TGTGCCAGCAGCTGGATCGGGGGTAAGGAGACCCAGTACTTC
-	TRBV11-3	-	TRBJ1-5	CASSFCMKDQPQHF	TGTGCCAGCAGCTTTTGTATGAAAGATCAGCCCCAGCATTTT
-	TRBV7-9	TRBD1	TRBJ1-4	CASSLDGRGRANEKLFF	TGTGCCAGCAGCTTAGATGGCAGGGGGCGAGCTAATGAAAAACTGTTTTTT
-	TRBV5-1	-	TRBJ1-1	CASSLDRATEAFF	TGCGCCAGCAGCTTGGACAGGGCGACTGAAGCTTTCTTT
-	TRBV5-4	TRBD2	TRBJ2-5	CASSLGGGGRETQYF	TGTGCCAGCAGCTTGGGGGGCGGGGGTAGAGAGACCCAGTACTTC
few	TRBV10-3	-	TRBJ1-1	CAISNREGTEAFF	TGTGCCATCAGTAACAGGGAGGGGACTGAAGCTTTCTTT
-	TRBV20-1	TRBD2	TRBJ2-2	CSASGLAGDTGELFF	TGCAGTGCTAGTGGGCTAGCGGGAGACACCGGGGAGCTGTTTTTT
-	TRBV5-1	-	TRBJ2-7	CASSSGAMPLGEQYF	TGCGCCAGCAGCTCGGGAGCCATGCCTCTCGGCGAGCAGTACTTC
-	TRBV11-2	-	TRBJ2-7	CASSPNQWQYF	TGTGCCAGCAGCCCCAACCAGTGGCAGTACTTC
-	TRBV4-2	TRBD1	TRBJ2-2	CASSQDPPGTAYTGELFF	TGTGCCAGCAGTCAAGATCCTCCCGGGACAGCCTATACCGGGGAGCTGTTTTTT
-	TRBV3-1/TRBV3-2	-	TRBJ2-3	CASSQRASQGDTQYF	TGTGCCAGCAGCCAAAGGGCTAGCCAGGGGGATACGCAGTATTTT
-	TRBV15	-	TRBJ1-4	CATSRGGATNEKLFF	TGTGCCACCAGCAGAGGTGGAGCAACTAATGAAAAACTGTTTTTT
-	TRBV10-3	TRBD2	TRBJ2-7	CATGRPTSGSYEQYF	TGTGCCACCGGCCGACCTACTAGCGGGAGTTACGAGCAGTACTTC
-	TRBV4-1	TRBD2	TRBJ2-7	CASSQVREAYEQYF	TGCGCCAGCAGCCAAGTGCGGGAGGCCTACGAGCAGTACTTC
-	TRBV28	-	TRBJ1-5	CASSYSNQPQHF	TGTGCCAGCAGTTATAGCAATCAGCCCCAGCATTTT
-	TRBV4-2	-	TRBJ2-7	CASSQATPDRPYEQYF	TGTGCCAGCAGCCAAGCCACGCCTGACAGGCCCTACGAGCAGTACTTC
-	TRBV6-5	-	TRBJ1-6	CASSKEGGGDSPLHF	TGTGCCAGCAGCAAAGAGGGGGGTGGGGATTCACCCCTCCACTTT
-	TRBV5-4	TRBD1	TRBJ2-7	CASSLRQGDEQYF	TGTGCCAGCAGCTTGCGACAGGGTGACGAGCAGTACTTC
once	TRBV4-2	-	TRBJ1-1	CASSQDTRTPGGEAFF	TGTGCCAGCAGCCAAGATACGAGGACTCCGGGAGGTGAAGCTTTCTTT
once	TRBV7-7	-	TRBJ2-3	CASSPGEGAQYF	TGTGCCAGCAGCCCTGGGGAAGGTGCGCAGTATTTT
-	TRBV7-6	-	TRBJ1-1	CASSLRKGTEAFF	TGTGCCAGCAGCCTTCGAAAGGGTACTGAAGCTTTCTTT
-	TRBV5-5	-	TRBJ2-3	CASSPWDVGTDTQYF	TGTGCCAGCAGCCCATGGGACGTAGGGACAGATACGCAGTATTTT
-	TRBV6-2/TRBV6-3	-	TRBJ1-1	CASSRQVRTEAFF	TGTGCCAGCAGTCGACAGGTGAGGACTGAAGCTTTCTTT
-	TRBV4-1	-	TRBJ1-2	CASSQAEYPNYGYTF	TGCGCCAGCAGCCAAGCTGAGTACCCTAACTATGGCTACACCTTC
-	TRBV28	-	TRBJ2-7	CASSLLQGTGEQYF	TGTGCCAGCAGTCTTCTACAGGGGACTGGTGAGCAGTACTTC
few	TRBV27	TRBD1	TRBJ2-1	CASSLIRGQGAFGEQFF	TGTGCCAGCAGTCTTATAAGGGGACAGGGGGCGTTCGGTGAGCAGTTCTTC